This T cell receptor (beta chain) was retrieved from a study of T cell repertoires in cytomegalovirus infection. About the study: CMV epitopes that were recently identified and HLA-C-restricted were used alongside well-studied HLA-B-restricted ones. CMV infection plus the matching HLA type was flagged by public TCR beta signatures.

This CDR3 contains 13 residues. The germline CDR1 and CDR2 sequences are SGHTA and FQGNSA. Study outcomes and limitations: Pooled public TCR beta family frequency picked out CMV carriers with the relevant HLA. The study found HLA-C-restricted CMV-specific TCR beta clonotypes dominating the ex vivo response.

One entry per CDR3 protein, called by TCRdb with MiXCR from the reads. The sample contains roughly 500,000 distinct CDR3 sequences, around 35% of which appear only once. The sample holds one count of this clonotype. Its cognate antigen is unknown. A read error may explain this, as a much larger clone is one base away. The chain carries TRBV7-2 and TRBJ2-1; 7 bases align to TRBD2. This sequence was found in a human donor in good health (CMV status not recorded). Some clones in this sample may be carry-over from other donors' samples. This specimen consisted of cultured PBMCs, obtained from culture after CMV antigen stimulation. The CDR3 DNA is TGTGTCAGCAGCATAAGCGGGGCCAATGAGCAGTTCTTC. Its protein product is CVSSISGANEQFF. The full variable domain, with the rest looked up from reference TRBV7-2 and TRBJ2-1, is GAGVSQSPSNKVTEKGKDVELRCDPISGHTALYWYRQSLGQGLEFLIYFQGNSAPDKSGLPSDRFSAERTGGSVSTLTIQRTQQEDSAVYLCVSSISGANEQFFGPGTRLTVL.